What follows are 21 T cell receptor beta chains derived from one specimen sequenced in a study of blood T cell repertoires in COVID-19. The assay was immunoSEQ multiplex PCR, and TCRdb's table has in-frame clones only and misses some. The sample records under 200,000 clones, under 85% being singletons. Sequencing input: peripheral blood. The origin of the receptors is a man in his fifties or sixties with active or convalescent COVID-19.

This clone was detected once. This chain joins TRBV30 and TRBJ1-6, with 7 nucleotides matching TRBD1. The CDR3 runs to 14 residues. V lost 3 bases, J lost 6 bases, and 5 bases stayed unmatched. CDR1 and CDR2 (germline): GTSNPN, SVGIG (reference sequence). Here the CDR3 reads CAWSPGQANSPLHF. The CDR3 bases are TGTGCCTGGAGCCCCGGACAGGCTAATTCACCCCTCCACTTT.

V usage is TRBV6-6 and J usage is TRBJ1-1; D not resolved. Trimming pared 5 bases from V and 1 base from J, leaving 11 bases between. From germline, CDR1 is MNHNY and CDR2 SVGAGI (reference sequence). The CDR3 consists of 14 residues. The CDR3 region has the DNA TGTGCCAGCAGTCTCCTTCGGGGGAACACTGAAGCTTTCTTT. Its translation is CASSLLRGNTEAFF.

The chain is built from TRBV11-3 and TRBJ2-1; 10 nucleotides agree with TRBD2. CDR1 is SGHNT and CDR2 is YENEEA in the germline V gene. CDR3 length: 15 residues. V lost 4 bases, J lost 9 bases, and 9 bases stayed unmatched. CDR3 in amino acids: CASSSAASGRSEQFF. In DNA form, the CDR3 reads TGTGCCAGCAGCTCAGCCGCTAGCGGGAGAAGTGAGCAGTTCTTC.

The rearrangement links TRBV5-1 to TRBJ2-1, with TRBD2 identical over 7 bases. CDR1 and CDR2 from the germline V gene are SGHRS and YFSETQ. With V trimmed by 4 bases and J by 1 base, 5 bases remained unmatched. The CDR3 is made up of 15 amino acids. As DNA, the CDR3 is TGCGCCAGCAGCCCCAGCGGGGTTTCCTACAATGAGCAGTTCTTC. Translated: CASSPSGVSYNEQFF.

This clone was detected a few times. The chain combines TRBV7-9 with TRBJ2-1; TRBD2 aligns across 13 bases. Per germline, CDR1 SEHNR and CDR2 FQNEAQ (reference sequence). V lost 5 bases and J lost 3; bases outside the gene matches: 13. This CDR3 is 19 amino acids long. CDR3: CASSLTTLGLAGHYNEQFF. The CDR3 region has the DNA TGTGCCAGCAGCCTCACCACCCTGGGACTAGCGGGACACTACAATGAGCAGTTCTTC.

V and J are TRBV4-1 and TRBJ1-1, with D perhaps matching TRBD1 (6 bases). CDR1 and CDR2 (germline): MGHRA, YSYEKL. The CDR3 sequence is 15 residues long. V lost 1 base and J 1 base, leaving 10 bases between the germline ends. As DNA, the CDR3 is TGCGCCAGCAGCCAAGGACAGGTTAGGAACACTGAAGCTTTCTTT. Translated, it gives CASSQGQVRNTEAFF.

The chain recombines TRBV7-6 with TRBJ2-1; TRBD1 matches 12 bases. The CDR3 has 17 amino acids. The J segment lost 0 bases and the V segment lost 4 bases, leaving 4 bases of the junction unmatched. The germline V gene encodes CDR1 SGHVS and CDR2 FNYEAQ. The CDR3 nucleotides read TGTGCCAGCAGCTCCGGGACAGGGGGCCGCTCCTACAATGAGCAGTTCTTC. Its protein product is CASSSGTGGRSYNEQFF.

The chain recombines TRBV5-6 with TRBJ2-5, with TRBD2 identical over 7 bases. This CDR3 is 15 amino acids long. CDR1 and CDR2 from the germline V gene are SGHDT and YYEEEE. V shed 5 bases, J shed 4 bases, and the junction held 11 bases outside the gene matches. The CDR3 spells CASRPAGRNTETQYF. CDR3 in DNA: TGTGCCAGCAGACCGGCCGGGAGGAATACAGAGACCCAGTACTTC. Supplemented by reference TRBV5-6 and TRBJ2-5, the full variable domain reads DAGVTQSPTHLIKTRGQQVTLRCSPKSGHDTVSWYQQALGQGPQFIFQYYEEEERQRGNFPDRFSGHQFPNYSSELNVNALLLGDSALYLCASRPAGRNTETQYFGPGTRLLVL.

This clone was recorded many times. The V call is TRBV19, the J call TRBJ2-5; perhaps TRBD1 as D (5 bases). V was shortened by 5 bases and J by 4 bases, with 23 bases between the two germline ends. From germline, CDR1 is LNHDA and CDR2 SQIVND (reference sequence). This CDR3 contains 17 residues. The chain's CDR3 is CASSPGPGKYDGETQYF. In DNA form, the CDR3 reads TGTGCCAGTAGTCCCGGCCCAGGGAAGTACGACGGAGAGACCCAGTACTTC.

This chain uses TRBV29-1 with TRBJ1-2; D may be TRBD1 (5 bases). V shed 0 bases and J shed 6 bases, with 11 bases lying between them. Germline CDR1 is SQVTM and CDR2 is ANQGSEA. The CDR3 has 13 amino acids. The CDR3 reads CSVEEDLGDGYTF. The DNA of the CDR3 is TGCAGCGTTGAAGAGGACCTAGGGGATGGCTACACCTTC.

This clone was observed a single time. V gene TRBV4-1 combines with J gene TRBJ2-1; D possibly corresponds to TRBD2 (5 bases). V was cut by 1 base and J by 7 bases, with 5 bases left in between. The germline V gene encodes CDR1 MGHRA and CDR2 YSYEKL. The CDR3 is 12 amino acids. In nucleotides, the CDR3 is TGCGCCAGCAGCCAAGCGGGGAATGAGCAGTTCTTC. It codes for CASSQAGNEQFF.

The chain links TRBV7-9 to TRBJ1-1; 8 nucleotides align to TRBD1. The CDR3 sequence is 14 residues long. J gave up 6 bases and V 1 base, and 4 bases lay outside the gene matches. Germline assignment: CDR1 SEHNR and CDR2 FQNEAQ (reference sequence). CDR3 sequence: CASSLGTGLAEAFF. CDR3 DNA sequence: TGTGCCAGCAGCTTAGGGACAGGGTTGGCTGAAGCTTTCTTT. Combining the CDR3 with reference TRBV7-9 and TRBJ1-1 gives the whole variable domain DTGVSQNPRHKITKRGQNVTFRCDPISEHNRLYWYRQTLGQGPEFLTYFQNEAQLEKSRLLSDRFSAERPKGSFSTLEIQRTEQGDSAMYLCASSLGTGLAEAFFGQGTRLTVV.

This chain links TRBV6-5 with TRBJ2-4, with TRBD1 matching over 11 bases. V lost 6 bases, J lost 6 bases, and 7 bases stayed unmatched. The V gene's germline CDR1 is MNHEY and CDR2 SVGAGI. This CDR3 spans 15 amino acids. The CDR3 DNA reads TGTGCCAGCAGCCGGGACAGGGGGTCCTTAAACATTCAGTACTTC. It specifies CASSRDRGSLNIQYF.

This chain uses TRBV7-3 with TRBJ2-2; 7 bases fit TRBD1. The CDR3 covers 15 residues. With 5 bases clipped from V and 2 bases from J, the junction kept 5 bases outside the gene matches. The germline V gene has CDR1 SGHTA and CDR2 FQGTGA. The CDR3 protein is CASSVRQGNTGELFF. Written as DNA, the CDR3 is TGTGCCAGCAGCGTCAGACAGGGTAACACCGGGGAGCTGTTTTTT.

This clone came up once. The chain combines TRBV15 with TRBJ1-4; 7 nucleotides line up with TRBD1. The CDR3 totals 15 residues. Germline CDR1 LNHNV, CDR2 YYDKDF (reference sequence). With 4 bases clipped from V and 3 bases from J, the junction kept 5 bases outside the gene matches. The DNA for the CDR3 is TGTGCCACCAGCACCCTCCAGGGGGCTAATGAAAAACTGTTTTTT. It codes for CATSTLQGANEKLFF.

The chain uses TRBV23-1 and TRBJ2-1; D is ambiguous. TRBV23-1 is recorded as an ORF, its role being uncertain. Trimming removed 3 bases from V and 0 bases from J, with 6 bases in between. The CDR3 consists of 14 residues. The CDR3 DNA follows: TGCGCCAGCAGTCATGCAGGCTCCTACAATGAGCAGTTCTTC. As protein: CASSHAGSYNEQFF.

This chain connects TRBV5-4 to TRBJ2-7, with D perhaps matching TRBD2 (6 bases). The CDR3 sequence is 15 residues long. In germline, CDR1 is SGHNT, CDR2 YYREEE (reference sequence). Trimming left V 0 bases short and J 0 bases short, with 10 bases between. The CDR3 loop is CASSLEIGSSYEQYF. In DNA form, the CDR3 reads TGTGCCAGCAGCTTGGAGATCGGGAGCTCCTACGAGCAGTACTTC.

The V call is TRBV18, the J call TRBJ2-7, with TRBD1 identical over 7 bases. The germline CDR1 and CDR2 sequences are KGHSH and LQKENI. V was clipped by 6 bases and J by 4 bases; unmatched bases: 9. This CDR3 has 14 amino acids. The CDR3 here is CASSRGQSQYEQYF. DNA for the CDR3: TGTGCCAGCTCCCGGGGACAGAGCCAATACGAGCAGTACTTC.

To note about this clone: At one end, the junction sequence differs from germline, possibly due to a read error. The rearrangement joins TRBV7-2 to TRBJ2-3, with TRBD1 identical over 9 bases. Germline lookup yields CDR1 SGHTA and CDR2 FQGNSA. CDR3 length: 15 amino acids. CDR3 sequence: CASSPDRGKTDMQYF. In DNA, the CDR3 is TGTGCCAGCAGCCCCGACAGGGGGAAGACAGATATGCAGTATTTT.

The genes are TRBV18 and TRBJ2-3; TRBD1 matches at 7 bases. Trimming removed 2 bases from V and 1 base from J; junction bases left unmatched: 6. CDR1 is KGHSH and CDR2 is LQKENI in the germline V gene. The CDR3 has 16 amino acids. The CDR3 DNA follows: TGTGCCAGCTCACCATCAATTCAGGGGGGCACAGATACGCAGTATTTT. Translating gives CASSPSIQGGTDTQYF.

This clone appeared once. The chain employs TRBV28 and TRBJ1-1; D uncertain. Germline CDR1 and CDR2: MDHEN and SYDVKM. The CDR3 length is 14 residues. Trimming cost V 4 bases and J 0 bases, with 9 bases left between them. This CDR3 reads CASSYERVNTEAFF. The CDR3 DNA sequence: TGTGCCAGCAGTTATGAGAGGGTGAACACTGAAGCTTTCTTT.